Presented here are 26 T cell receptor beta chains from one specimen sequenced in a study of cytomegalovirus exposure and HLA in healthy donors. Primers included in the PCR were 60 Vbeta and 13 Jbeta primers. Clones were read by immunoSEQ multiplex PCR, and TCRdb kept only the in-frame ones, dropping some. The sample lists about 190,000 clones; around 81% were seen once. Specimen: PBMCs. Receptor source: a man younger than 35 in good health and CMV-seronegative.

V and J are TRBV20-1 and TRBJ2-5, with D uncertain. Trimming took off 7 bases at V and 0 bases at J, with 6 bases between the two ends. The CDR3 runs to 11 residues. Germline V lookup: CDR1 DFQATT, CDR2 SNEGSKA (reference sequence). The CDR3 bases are TGCAGTGGACAAAACCAAGAGACCCAGTACTTC. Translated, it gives CSGQNQETQYF.

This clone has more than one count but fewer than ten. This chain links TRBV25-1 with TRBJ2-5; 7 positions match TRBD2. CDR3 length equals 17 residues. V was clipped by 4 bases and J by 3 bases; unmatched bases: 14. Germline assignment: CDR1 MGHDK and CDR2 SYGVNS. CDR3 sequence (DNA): TGTGCCAGCAGTGGTGTCGGAGGAGTTCGGGAGGAAGAGACCCAGTACTTC. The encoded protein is CASSGVGGVREEETQYF.

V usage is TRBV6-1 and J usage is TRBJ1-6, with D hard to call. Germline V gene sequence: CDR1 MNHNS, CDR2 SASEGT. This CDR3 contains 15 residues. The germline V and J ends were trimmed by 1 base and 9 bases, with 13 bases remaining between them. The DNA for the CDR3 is TGTGCCAGCAGTGAAGGAGGATCGTTGGTTTCACCCCTCCACTTT. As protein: CASSEGGSLVSPLHF.

In nucleotides, the CDR3 is TGTGCCAGCAGTTTATGGGGAGACACTGAAGCTTTCTTT. Residues: CASSLWGDTEAFF. The V gene is TRBV28, the J gene TRBJ1-1; D ambiguous. The CDR3 runs 13 residues. The V and J ends lost 0 bases and 3 bases respectively, with 5 bases between them. Germline lookup yields CDR1 MDHEN and CDR2 SYDVKM.

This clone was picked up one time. The CDR3 region has the DNA TGTGCCAGCAGCCGACTCGTCACCGGGGAGCTGTTTTTT. This encodes CASSRLVTGELFF. The genes are TRBV5-8 and TRBJ2-2, with unresolved D. Germline values: CDR1 SGHTS, CDR2 YDEGEE. The V gene lost 4 bases and the J gene lost 4 bases, with 8 bases spanning the gap. The CDR3 loop spans 13 amino acids.

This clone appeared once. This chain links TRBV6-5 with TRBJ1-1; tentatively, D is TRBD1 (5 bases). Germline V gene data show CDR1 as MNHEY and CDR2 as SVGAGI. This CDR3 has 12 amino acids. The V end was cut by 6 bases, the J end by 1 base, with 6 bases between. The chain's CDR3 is CASSGGNTEAFF. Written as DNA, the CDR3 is TGTGCCAGCAGCGGGGGGAACACTGAAGCTTTCTTT.

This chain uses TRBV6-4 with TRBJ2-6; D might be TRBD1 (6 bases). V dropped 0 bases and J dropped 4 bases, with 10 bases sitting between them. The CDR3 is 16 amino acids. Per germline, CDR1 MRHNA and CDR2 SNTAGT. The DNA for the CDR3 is TGTGCCAGCAGTGACTCGGGACAAACCGGGGCCAACGTCCTGACTTTC. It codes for CASSDSGQTGANVLTF.

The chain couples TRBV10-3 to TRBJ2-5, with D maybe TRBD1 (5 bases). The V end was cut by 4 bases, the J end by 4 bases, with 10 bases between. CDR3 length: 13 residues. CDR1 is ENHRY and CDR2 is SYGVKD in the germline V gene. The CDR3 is CAISGGQGETQYF. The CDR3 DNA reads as TGTGCCATCAGTGGGGGTCAGGGAGAGACCCAGTACTTC.

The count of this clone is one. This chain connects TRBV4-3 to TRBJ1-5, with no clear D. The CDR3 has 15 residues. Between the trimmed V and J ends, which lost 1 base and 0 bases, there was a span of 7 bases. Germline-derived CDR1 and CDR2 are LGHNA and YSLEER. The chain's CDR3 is CASSQVIDSNQPQHF. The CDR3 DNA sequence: TGCGCCAGCAGCCAAGTTATAGATAGCAATCAGCCCCAGCATTTT.

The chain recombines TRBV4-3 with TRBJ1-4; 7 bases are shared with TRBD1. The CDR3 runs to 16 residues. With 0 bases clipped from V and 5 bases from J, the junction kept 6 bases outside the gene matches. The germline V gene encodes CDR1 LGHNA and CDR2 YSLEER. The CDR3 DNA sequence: TGCGCCAGCAGCCAAGATCCCGGCAGGGGGAATGAAAAACTGTTTTTT. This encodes CASSQDPGRGNEKLFF.

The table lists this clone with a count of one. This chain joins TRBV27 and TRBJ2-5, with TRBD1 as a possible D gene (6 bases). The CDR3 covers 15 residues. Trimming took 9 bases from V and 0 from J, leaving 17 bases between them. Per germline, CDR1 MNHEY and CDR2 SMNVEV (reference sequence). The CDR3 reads CASYQRGLYQETQYF. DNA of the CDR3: TGTGCCAGTTACCAGAGGGGGTTGTACCAAGAGACCCAGTACTTC.

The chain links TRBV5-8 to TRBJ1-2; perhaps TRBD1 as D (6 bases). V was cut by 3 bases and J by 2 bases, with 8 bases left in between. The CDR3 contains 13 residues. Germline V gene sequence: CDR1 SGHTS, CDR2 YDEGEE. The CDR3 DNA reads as TGTGCCAGCAGCTATGGACAGAACTATGGCTACACCTTC. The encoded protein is CASSYGQNYGYTF.

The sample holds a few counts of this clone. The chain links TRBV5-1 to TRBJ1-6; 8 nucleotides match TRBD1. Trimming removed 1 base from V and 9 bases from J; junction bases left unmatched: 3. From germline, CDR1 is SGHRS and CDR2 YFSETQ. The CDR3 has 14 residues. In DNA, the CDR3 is TGCGCCAGCAGCTTGCCAGGGGGCAGTTCACCCCTCCACTTT. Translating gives CASSLPGGSSPLHF. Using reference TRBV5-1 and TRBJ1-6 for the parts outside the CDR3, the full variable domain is KAGVTQTPRYLIKTRGQQVTLSCSPISGHRSVSWYQQTPGQGLQFLFEYFSETQRNKGNFPGRFSGRQFSNSRSEMNVSTLELGDSALYLCASSLPGGSSPLHFGNGTRLTVT.

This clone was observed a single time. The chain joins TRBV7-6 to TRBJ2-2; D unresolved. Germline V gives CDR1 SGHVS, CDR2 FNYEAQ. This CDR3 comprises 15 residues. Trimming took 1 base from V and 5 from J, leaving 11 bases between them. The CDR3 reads CASSLDATETGELFF. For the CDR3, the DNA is TGTGCCAGCAGCTTAGATGCCACGGAGACCGGGGAGCTGTTTTTT.

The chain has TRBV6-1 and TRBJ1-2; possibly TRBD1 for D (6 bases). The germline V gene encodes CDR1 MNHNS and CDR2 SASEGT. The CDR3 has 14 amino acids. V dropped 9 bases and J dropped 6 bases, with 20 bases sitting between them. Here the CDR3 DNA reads TGTGCCAGTAGCACAGGGTCGGGTTACGATGGCTACACCTTC. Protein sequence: CASSTGSGYDGYTF.

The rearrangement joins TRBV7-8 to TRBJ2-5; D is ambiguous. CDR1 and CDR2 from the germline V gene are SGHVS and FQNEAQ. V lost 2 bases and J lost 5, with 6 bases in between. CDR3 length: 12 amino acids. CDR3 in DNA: TGTGCCAGCAGCTTAAATCCGGAGACCCAGTACTTC. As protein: CASSLNPETQYF. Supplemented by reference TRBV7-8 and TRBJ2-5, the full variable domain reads GAGVSQSPRYKVAKRGQDVALRCDPISGHVSLFWYQQALGQGPEFLTYFQNEAQLDKSGLPSDRFFAERPEGSVSTLKIQRTQQEDSAVYLCASSLNPETQYFGPGTRLLVL.

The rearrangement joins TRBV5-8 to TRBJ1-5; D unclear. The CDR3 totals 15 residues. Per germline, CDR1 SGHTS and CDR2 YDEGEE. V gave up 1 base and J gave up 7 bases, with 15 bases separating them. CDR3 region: CASSLQRGYGQPQHF. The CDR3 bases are TGTGCCAGCAGCTTGCAGAGAGGGTACGGGCAGCCCCAGCATTTT.

CDR3 amino acids: CASSIHLQGHLAGVGNEQFF. DNA of the CDR3: TGTGCCAGTAGTATACACCTACAGGGGCACTTAGCGGGAGTGGGCAATGAGCAGTTCTTC. V is TRBV19 and J is TRBJ2-1; the match to TRBD2 covers 9 bases. The CDR3 is 20 amino acids. Germline assignment: CDR1 LNHDA and CDR2 SQIVND (reference sequence). Trimming took 2 bases from V and 6 from J; bases not matched to a gene: 20. Drawing the rest from reference TRBV19 and TRBJ2-1, the complete variable domain is DGGITQSPKYLFRKEGQNVTLSCEQNLNHDAMYWYRQDPGQGLRLIYYSQIVNDFQKGDIAEGYSVSREKKESFPLTVTSAQKNPTAFYLCASSIHLQGHLAGVGNEQFFGPGTRLTVL.

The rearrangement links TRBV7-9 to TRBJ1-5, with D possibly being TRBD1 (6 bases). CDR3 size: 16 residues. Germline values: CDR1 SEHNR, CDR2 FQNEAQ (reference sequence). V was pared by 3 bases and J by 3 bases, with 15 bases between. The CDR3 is CASSFSGQPYNQPQHF. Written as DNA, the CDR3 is TGTGCCAGCAGCTTTTCAGGACAGCCCTACAATCAGCCCCAGCATTTT.

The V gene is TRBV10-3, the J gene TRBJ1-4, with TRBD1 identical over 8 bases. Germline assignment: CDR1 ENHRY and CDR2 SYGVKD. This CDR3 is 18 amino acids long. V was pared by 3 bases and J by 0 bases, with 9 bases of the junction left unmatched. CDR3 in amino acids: CAISDGQGSDATNEKLFF. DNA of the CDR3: TGTGCCATCAGTGACGGACAGGGCTCGGATGCAACTAATGAAAAACTGTTTTTT.

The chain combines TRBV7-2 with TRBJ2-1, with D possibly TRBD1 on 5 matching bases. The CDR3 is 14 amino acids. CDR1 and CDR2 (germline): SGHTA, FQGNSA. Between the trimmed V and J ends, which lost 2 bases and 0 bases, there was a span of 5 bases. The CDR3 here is CASSLQGSYNEQFF. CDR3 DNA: TGTGCCAGCAGCTTACAGGGCTCCTACAATGAGCAGTTCTTC.

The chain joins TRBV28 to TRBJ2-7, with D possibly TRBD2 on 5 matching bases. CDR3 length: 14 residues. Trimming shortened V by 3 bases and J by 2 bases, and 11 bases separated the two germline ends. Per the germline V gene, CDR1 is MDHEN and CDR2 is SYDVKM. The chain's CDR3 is CASSLGGRTYEQYF. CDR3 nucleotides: TGTGCCAGCAGTTTGGGCGGGCGAACCTACGAGCAGTACTTC.

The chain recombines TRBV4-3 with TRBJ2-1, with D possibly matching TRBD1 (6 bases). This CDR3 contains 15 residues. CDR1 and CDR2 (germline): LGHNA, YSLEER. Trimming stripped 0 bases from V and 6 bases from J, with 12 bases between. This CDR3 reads CASSQDPPGVNEQFF. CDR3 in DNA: TGCGCCAGCAGCCAAGATCCCCCAGGGGTCAATGAGCAGTTCTTC.

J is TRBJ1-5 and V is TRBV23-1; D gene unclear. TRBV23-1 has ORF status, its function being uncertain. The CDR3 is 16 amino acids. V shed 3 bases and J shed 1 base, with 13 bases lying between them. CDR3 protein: CASSQAQSLSNQPQHF. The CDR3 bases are TGCGCCAGCAGTCAGGCACAGTCGCTAAGCAATCAGCCCCAGCATTTT.

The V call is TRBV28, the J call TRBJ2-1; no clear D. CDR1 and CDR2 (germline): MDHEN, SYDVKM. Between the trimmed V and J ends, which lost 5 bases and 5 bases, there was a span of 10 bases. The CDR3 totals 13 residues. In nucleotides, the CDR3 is TGTGCCAGCAGTGGCCTAGGTGACAATGAGCAGTTCTTC. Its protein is CASSGLGDNEQFF.

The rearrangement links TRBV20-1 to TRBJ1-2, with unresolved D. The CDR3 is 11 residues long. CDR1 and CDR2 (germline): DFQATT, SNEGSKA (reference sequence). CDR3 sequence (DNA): TGCACTAGCCTAGACCAGTATGGCTACACCTTC. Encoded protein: CTSLDQYGYTF.